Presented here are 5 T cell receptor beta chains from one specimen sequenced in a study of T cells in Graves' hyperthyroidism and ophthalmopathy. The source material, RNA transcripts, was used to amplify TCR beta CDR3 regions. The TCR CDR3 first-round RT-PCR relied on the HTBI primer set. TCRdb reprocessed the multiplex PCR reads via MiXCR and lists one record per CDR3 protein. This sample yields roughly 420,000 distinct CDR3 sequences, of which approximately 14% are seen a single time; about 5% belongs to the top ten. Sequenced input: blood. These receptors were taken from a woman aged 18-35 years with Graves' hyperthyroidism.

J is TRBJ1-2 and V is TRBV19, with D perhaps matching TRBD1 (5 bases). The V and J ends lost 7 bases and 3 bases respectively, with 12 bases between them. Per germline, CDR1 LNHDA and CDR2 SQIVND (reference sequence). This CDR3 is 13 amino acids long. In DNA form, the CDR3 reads TGTGCCAGTAAACTCCTGGGGGACTATGGCTACACCTTC. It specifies CASKLLGDYGYTF.

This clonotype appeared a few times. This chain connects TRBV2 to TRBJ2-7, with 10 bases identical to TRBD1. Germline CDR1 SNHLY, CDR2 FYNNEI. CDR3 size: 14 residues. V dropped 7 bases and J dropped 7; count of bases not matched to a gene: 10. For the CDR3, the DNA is TGTGCCAGCATGCCGGGACAGGGGCATAGAGAGCAGTACTTC. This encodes CASMPGQGHREQYF.

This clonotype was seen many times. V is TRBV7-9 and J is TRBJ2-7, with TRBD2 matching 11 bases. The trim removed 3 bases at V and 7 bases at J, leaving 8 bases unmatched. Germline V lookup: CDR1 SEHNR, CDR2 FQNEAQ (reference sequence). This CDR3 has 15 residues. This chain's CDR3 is CASSLIAGGPQEQYF. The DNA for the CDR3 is TGTGCCAGCAGCTTGATAGCGGGAGGGCCTCAAGAGCAGTACTTC.

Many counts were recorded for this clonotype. CDR3 nucleotides: TGTGCCATCAGTGGGACTAGCGGGAGGGCTTATGAGCAGTTCTTC. Protein sequence: CAISGTSGRAYEQFF. This chain connects TRBV10-3 to TRBJ2-1; TRBD2 matches at 15 bases. This CDR3 region has 15 residues. The germline gives CDR1 ENHRY, CDR2 SYGVKD. The J segment lost 8 bases and the V segment lost 4 bases, leaving 3 bases of the junction unmatched.

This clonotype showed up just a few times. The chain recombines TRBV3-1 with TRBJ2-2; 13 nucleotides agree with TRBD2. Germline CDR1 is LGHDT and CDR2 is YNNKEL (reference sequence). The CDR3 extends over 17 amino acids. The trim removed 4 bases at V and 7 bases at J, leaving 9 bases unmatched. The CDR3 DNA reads TGTGCCAGCAGCCGAGGACTAGCGGGAGCATCGGGCGGGGAGCTGTTTTTT. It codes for CASSRGLAGASGGELFF.